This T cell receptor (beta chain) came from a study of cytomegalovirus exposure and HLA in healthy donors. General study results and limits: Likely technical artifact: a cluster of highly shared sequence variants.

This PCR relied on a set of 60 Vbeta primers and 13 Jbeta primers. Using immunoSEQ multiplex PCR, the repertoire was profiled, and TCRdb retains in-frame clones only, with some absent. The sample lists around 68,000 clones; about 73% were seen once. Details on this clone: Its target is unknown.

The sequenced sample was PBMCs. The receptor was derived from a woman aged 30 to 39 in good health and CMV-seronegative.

CDR3 DNA sequence: TGTGCCAGCAGGGCAGGGTATGAGCAGTTCTTC. Amino acids: CASRAGYEQFF. The chain employs TRBV2 and TRBJ2-1, with a weak D call TRBD1 (5 bases). Germline CDR1 is SNHLY and CDR2 is FYNNEI. The CDR3 totals 11 residues. V shed 6 bases and J shed 8 bases, with 8 bases lying between them.